This TCR beta chain was recorded in a study of beta chain features in type 1 diabetes. Study observations and caveats: High TCR expression in some cells could lead to their over-representation in cDNA sequencing. Within each of all four CD4+ subsets, Type 1 diabetes patients had TCRB CDR3s that were moderately but significantly shorter.

Sorting gave populations that all exceeded 98% purity. This clone was seen only a few times. Its antigen is not known. CDR3 size: 17 residues. The V and J ends lost 4 bases and 3 bases, in that order; junction bases with no gene match: 10. CDR1 is MDHEN and CDR2 is SYDVKM in the germline V gene. cDNA synthesis used the whole RNA isolate, giving expressed TCRB sequences. Profiled with immunoSEQ multiplex PCR; TCRdb holds only in-frame clones, not every one. Among 330,000 or so clones, around 13% were seen once, and the ten largest hold about 0.01%. J is TRBJ2-1 and V is TRBV28; the match to TRBD1 covers 9 bases. The sequencing sample was made of naive CD4+ T cells from blood. The source of this sequence is a woman between 18 and 29 years old with type 1 diabetes. The CDR3 nucleotides read TGTGCCAGCAGTTCGATATCGGGACAGGGCTTCTACAATGAGCAGTTCTTC. As protein: CASSSISGQGFYNEQFF.